The clone carrying this T cell receptor (beta chain) was observed a single time. An input of roughly 0.5 to 1 ug of RNA was subjected to reverse transcription using random hexamers. Amplification of TCR beta CDR3 was carried out by immunoSEQ multiplex PCR, which covered 54 Vbeta and 13 Jbeta segments. MiXCR, applied by TCRdb to the immunoSEQ multiplex PCR reads, yields one record per CDR3 protein. The table lists about 200,000 distinct CDR3 sequences, approximately 93% of them singletons. This record comes from a study of CD8 T cells in Susac syndrome. TCR beta sequencing was performed on blood CD8+ and CD4+ T cells. TEMRA cells were FACS-enriched and CD8+ and CD4+ T cells negatively isolated. J lost 2 bases, V lost 2 bases, and 0 bases had no gene match. This CDR3 comprises 13 residues. Per germline, CDR1 SGHNT and CDR2 YYREEE (reference sequence).

The sequenced sample was CD4+ T cells from PBMCs. The receptor's source is a human donor in good health. The genes are TRBV5-4 and TRBJ2-5; TRBD2 matches 7 bases. CDR3 in amino acids: CASSFSGQETQYF. DNA of the CDR3: TGTGCCAGCAGCTTTAGCGGGCAAGAGACCCAGTACTTC.